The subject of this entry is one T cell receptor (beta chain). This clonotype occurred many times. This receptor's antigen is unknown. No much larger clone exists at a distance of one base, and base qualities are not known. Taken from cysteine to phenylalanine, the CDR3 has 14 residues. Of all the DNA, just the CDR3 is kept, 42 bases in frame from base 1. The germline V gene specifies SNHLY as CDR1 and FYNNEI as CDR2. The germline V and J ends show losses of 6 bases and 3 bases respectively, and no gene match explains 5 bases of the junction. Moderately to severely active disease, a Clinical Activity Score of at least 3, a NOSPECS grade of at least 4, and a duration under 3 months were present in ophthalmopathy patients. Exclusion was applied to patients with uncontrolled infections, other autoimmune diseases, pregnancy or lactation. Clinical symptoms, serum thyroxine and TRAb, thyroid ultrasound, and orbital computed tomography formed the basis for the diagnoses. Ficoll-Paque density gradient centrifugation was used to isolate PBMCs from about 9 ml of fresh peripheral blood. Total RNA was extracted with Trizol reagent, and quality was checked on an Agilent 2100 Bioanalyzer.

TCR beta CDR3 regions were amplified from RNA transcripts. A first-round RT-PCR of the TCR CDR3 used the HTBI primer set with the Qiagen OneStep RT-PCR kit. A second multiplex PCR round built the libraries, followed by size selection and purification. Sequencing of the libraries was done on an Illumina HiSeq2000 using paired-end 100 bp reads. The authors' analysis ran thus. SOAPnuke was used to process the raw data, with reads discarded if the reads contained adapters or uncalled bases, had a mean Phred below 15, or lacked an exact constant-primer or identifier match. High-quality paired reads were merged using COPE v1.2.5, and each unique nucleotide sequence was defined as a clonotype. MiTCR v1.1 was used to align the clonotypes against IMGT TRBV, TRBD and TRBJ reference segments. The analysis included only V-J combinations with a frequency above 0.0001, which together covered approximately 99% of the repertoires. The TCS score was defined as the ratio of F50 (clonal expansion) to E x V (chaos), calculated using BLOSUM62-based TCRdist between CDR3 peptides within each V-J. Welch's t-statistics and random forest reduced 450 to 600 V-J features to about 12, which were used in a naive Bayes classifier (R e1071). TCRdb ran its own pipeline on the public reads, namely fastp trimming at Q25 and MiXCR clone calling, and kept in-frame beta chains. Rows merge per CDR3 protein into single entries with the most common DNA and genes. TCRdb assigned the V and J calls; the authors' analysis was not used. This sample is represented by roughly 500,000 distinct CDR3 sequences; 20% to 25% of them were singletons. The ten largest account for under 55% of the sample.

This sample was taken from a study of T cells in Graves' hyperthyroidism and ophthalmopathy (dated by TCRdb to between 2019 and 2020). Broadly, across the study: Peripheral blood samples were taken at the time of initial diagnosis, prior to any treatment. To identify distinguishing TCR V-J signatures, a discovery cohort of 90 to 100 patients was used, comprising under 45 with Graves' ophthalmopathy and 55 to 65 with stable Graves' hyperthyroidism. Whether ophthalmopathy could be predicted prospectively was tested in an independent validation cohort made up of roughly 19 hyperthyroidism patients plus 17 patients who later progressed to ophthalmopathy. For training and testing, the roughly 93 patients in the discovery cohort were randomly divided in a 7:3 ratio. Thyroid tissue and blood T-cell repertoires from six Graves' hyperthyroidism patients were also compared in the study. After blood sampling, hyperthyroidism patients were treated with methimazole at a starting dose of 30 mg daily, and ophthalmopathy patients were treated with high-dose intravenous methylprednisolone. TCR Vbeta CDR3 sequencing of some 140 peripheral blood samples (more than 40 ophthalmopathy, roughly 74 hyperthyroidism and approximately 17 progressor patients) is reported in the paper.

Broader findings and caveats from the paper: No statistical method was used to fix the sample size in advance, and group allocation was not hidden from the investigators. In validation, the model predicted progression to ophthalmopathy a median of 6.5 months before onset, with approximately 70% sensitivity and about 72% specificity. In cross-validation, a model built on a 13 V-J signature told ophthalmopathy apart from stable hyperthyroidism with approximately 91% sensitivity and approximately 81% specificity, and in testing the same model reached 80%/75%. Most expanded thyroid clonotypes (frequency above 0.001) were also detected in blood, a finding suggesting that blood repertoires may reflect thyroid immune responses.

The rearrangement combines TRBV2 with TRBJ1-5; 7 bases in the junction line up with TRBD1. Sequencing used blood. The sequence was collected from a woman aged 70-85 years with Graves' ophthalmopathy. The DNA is TGTGCCAGCAGAAAGGGACAGCCCAATCAGCCCCAGCATTTT. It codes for CASRKGQPNQPQHF.